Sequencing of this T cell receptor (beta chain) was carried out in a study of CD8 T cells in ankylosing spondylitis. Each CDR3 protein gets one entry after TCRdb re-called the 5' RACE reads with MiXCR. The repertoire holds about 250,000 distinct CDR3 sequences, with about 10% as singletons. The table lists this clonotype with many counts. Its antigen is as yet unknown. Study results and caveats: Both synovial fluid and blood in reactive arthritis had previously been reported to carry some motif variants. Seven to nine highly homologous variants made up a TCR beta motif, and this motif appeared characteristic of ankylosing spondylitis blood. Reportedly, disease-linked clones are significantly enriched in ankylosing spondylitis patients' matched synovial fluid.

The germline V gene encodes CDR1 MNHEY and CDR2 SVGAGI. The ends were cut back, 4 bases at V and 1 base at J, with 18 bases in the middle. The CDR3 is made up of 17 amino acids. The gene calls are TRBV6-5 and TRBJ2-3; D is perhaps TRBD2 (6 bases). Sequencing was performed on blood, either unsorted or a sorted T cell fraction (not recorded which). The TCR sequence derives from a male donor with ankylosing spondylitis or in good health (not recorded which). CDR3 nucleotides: TGTGCCAGCAGTTCCGGGACTTACTTCGCCGGCACAGATACGCAGTATTTT. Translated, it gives CASSSGTYFAGTDTQYF.